Described below is a single T cell receptor beta chain sequence and its context. In the same sample, other DNA sequences code for this CDR3. The record originates from a study of blood T cell repertoires in COVID-19. Turning to the study itself: Whether acute or convalescent, the COVID-19 samples came from the United States, Italy and Spain. T cells, B-cell-depleted T cells, or PBMCs provided the cDNA or gDNA that served as material.

This CDR3 is 14 amino acids long. CDR1 MNHEY and CDR2 SVGAGI come from the germline V gene. Trimming removed 0 bases at V and 5 bases at J, with 10 bases between. Only in-frame clones appear in the TCRdb table, and some are missing; sequencing was by immunoSEQ multiplex PCR. In the table there are 400,000 to 450,000 clones, 70% to 90% of which are singletons. The sequence was obtained from a woman younger than 45 with active or convalescent COVID-19. The chain combines TRBV6-5 with TRBJ1-1; unclear D gene. Sequenced sample: peripheral blood. CDR3 amino acids: CASSYSTGGTEAFF. In nucleotides, the CDR3 is TGTGCCAGCAGTTACTCAACGGGAGGGACTGAAGCTTTCTTT.